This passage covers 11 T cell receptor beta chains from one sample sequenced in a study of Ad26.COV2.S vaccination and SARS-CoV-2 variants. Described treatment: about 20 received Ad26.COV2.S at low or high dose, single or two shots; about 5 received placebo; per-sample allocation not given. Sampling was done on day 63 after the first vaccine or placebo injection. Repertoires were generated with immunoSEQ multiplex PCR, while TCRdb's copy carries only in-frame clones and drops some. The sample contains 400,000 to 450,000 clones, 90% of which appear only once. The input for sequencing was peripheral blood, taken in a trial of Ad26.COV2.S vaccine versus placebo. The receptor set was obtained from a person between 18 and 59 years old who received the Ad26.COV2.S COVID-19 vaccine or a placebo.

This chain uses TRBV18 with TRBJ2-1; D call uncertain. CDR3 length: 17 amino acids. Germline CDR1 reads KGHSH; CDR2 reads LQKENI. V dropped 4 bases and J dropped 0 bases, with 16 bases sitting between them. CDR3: CASSQNTPLGSYNEQFF. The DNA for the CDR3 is TGTGCCAGCTCACAAAACACCCCTTTGGGCTCCTACAATGAGCAGTTCTTC.

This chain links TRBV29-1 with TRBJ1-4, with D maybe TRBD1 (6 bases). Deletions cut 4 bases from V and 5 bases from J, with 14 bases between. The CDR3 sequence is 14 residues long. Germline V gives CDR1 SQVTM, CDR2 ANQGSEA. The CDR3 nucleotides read TGCAGCGTTGGGGGTTGGGGACAAAATGAAAAACTGTTTTTT. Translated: CSVGGWGQNEKLFF. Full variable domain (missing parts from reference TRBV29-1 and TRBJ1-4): SAVISQKPSRDICQRGTSLTIQCQVDSQVTMMFWYRQQPGQSLTLIATANQGSEATYESGFVIDKFPISRPNLTFSTLTVSNMSPEDSSIYLCSVGGWGQNEKLFFGSGTQLSVL.

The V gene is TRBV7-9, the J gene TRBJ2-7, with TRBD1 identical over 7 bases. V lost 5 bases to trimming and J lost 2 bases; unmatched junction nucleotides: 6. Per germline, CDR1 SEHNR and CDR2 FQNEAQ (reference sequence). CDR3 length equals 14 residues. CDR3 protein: CASSPTGFPYEQYF. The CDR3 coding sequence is TGTGCCAGCAGCCCGACAGGGTTCCCCTACGAGCAGTACTTC.

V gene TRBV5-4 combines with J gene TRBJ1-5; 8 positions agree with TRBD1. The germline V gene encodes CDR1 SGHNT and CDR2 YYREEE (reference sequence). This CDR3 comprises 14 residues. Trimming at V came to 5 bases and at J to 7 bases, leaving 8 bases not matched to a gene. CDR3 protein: CASRVDRDKQPQHF. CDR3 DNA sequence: TGTGCCAGCAGAGTGGACAGGGACAAGCAGCCCCAGCATTTT.

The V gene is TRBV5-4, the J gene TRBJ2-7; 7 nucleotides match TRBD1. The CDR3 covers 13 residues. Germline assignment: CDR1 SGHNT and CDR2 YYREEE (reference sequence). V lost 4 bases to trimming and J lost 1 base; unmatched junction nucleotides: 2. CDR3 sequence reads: CASSPDRSYEQYF. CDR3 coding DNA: TGTGCCAGCAGCCCGGACAGGTCCTACGAGCAGTACTTC.

The CDR3 reads CAIGASTYEQYF. DNA of the CDR3: TGTGCCATCGGGGCAAGCACCTACGAGCAGTACTTC. The genes are TRBV10-3 and TRBJ2-7; tentatively, D is TRBD1 (5 bases). Germline CDR1 ENHRY, CDR2 SYGVKD. Trimming stripped 8 bases from V and 2 bases from J, with 10 bases between. This CDR3 region has 12 residues.

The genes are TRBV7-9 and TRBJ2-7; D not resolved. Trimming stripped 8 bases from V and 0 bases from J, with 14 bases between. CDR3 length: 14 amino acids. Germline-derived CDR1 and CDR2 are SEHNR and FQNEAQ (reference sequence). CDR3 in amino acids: CASGIGDPSYEQYF. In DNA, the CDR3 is TGTGCCAGCGGCATTGGTGATCCCTCCTACGAGCAGTACTTC.

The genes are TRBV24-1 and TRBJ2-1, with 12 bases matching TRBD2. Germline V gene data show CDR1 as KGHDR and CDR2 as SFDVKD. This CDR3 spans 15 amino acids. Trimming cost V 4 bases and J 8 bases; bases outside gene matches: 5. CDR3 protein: CATSDSGLAGDEQFF. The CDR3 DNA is TGTGCCACCAGTGACTCGGGACTAGCGGGTGATGAGCAGTTCTTC.

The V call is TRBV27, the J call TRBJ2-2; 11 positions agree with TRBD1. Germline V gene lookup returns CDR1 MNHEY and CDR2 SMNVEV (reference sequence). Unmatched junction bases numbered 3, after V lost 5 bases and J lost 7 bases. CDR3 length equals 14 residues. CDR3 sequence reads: CASSLGQGGGELFF. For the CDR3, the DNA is TGTGCCAGCAGTCTGGGACAGGGGGGCGGGGAGCTGTTTTTT.

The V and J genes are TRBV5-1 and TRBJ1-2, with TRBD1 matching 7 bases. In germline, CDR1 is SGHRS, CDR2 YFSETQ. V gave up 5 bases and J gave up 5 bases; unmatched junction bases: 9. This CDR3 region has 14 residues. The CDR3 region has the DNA TGCGCCAGCAGGGTTGACAGGGCCTCTTATGGCTACACCTTC. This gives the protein CASRVDRASYGYTF.

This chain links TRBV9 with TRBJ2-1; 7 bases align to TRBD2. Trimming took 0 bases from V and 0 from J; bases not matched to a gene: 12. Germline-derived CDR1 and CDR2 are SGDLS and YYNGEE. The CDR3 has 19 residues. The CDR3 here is CASSVAPSVGGSSYNEQFF. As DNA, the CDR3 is TGTGCCAGCAGCGTAGCTCCCTCCGTTGGCGGGAGCTCCTACAATGAGCAGTTCTTC.